This is a list of T cell receptor beta chains from one sample in a study of OX40 agonist ivuxolimab in advanced cancers. The assay was immunoSEQ multiplex PCR, and TCRdb's table has in-frame clones only and misses some. The sample lists 90,000 to 100,000 clones, roughly 89% occurring once. The source material was CD4+ or CD8+ T cells sorted from blood, sampled in a trial of the OX40 agonist ivuxolimab. These receptors were taken from an adult with an advanced solid tumor such as melanoma, head and neck, liver or kidney cancer. CDR3s include the opening cysteine and the closing phenylalanine or tryptophan. The D gene is left open where the match is weak. Not every row has a clone size; where given, it reads once, few, many or a size class.

d_call | clone_size | cdr3_length | j_call | v_call | cdr3_aa | cdr3_nt
TRBD1 | NA | 13 | TRBJ1-1 | TRBV18 | CASSGQANTEAFF | TGTGCCAGCTCCGGACAGGCAAACACTGAAGCTTTCTTT
NA | NA | 17 | TRBJ1-2 | TRBV15 | CATSRGAPGAQGYGYTF | TGTGCCACCAGCAGAGGGGCCCCAGGGGCGCAGGGCTATGGCTACACCTTC
TRBD1 | few | 15 | TRBJ2-7 | TRBV18 | CASSPGTGGFHEQYF | TGTGCCAGCTCACCTGGGACAGGGGGCTTCCACGAGCAGTACTTC
TRBD1 | NA | 15 | TRBJ2-5 | TRBV7-2 | CASSLKDRGRMAQYF | TGTGCCAGCAGCTTGAAGGACAGGGGAAGAATGGCCCAGTACTTC
NA | NA | 14 | TRBJ1-5 | TRBV18 | CASSPGDSNQPQHF | TGTGCCAGCTCGCCAGGGGATAGCAATCAGCCCCAGCATTTT
NA | NA | 14 | TRBJ2-5 | TRBV5-4 | CASSLGLAQETQYF | TGTGCCAGCAGCTTGGGGTTAGCCCAAGAGACCCAGTACTTC
NA | NA | 15 | TRBJ1-2 | TRBV5-1 | CASSLADNSNYGYTF | TGCGCCAGCAGCTTGGCAGATAACAGTAACTATGGCTACACCTTC
NA | NA | 15 | TRBJ1-5 | TRBV6-5 | CASSPGGGSNQPQHF | TGTGCCAGCAGTCCCGGCGGCGGGAGCAATCAGCCCCAGCATTTT
TRBD2 | few | 13 | TRBJ2-7 | TRBV16 | CASSRGGMSEQYF | TGTGCCAGCAGCCGGGGAGGGATGAGCGAGCAGTACTTC
TRBD1 | NA | 17 | TRBJ1-3 | TRBV28 | CASLATGGGGFGNTIYF | TGTGCCAGCTTAGCAACAGGGGGAGGGGGGTTCGGAAACACCATATATTTT
NA | NA | 12 | TRBJ2-3 | TRBV7-2 | CASSSQADTQYF | TGTGCCAGCAGCTCTCAAGCAGATACGCAGTATTTT
NA | NA | 14 | TRBJ1-3 | TRBV5-1 | CASSLGVSGNTIYF | TGCGCCAGCAGCCTGGGAGTTTCCGGAAACACCATATATTTT
NA | NA | 11 | TRBJ2-7 | TRBV20-1 | CSARVSYEQYF | TGCAGTGCGCGGGTCTCCTACGAGCAGTACTTC
NA | NA | 13 | TRBJ1-3 | TRBV2 | CASSVLAGNTIYF | TGTGCCAGCAGTGTTCTGGCCGGAAACACCATATATTTT
NA | NA | 13 | TRBJ2-7 | TRBV2 | CASRTEHSYEQYF | TGTGCCAGCAGAACCGAGCATTCCTACGAGCAGTACTTC
NA | NA | 14 | TRBJ1-1 | TRBV29-1 | CSVGEGNGNTEAFF | TGCAGCGTTGGTGAGGGGAACGGGAACACTGAAGCTTTCTTT
NA | NA | 19 | TRBJ2-1 | TRBV4-1 | CASSQVTAPSPLTINEQFF | TGCGCCAGCAGCCAAGTGACTGCGCCGTCACCCCTAACGATCAATGAGCAGTTCTTC
NA | NA | 15 | TRBJ1-3 | TRBV6-5 | CASSYDRSPGNTIYF | TGTGCCAGCAGTTACGACAGAAGCCCTGGAAACACCATATATTTT
NA | once | 15 | TRBJ1-1 | TRBV6-5 | CASSYLDSMNTEAFF | TGTGCCAGCAGTTACTTGGACAGCATGAACACTGAAGCTTTCTTT
TRBD2 | NA | 14 | TRBJ2-2 | TRBV5-1 | CASSSGGPIGELFF | TGCGCCAGCAGCTCGGGGGGGCCGATCGGGGAGCTGTTTTTT
NA | NA | 14 | TRBJ2-1 | TRBV19 | CASSIMRWDNEQFF | TGTGCCAGTAGTATCATGAGGTGGGACAATGAGCAGTTCTTC
TRBD1 | once | 14 | TRBJ1-2 | TRBV4-2 | CASSQDGQGDGYTF | TGTGCCAGCAGCCAAGACGGACAGGGAGATGGCTACACCTTC
NA | NA | 15 | TRBJ1-5 | TRBV7-2 | CASSFSGMVSQPQHF | TGTGCCAGCAGCTTTTCGGGGATGGTTAGTCAGCCCCAGCATTTT
TRBD1 | NA | 17 | TRBJ1-3 | TRBV4-3 | CASSQVPGGLGGNTIYF | TGCGCCAGCAGCCAAGTGCCAGGGGGCTTAGGTGGAAACACCATATATTTT
TRBD2 | NA | 14 | TRBJ2-4 | TRBV10-3 | CAISESAGGDIQYF | TGTGCCATCAGTGAGTCGGCGGGAGGAGACATTCAGTACTTC
TRBD1 | NA | 14 | TRBJ2-7 | TRBV6-5 | CASSFGTAAYEQYF | TGTGCCAGCAGCTTTGGGACAGCCGCCTACGAGCAGTACTTC
NA | NA | 15 | TRBJ1-1 | TRBV2 | CASRPDRVGNTEAFF | TGTGCCAGCAGACCCGACAGAGTAGGCAACACTGAAGCTTTCTTT
NA | once | 14 | TRBJ2-7 | TRBV7-2 | CASSYTTGAYEQYF | TGTGCCAGCAGCTACACCACTGGAGCTTACGAGCAGTACTTC
NA | NA | 13 | TRBJ2-7 | TRBV7-2 | CASSLQGLGEQYF | TGTGCCAGCAGCTTACAGGGATTGGGCGAGCAGTACTTC
NA | NA | 12 | TRBJ1-2 | TRBV28 | CASSSGRYGYTF | TGTGCCAGCAGTTCCGGGCGGTATGGCTACACCTTC
NA | NA | 13 | TRBJ1-5 | TRBV19 | CASSPQGDQPQHF | TGTGCCAGTAGTCCGCAGGGTGATCAGCCCCAGCATTTT
NA | NA | 16 | TRBJ2-5 | TRBV4-1 | CASSQFGGVGSQTQYF | TGCGCCAGCAGCCAATTCGGAGGTGTGGGGTCCCAGACCCAGTACTTC
TRBD1 | few | 16 | TRBJ1-3 | TRBV7-2 | CASSQSRDRAGNTIYF | TGTGCCAGCAGCCAGAGCCGGGACAGGGCTGGAAACACCATATATTTT
TRBD2 | many | 17 | TRBJ2-3 | TRBV10-1 | CASSESTSGGVRDTQYF | TGCGCCAGCAGTGAGTCGACTAGCGGGGGGGTCAGAGATACGCAGTATTTT